This T cell receptor (beta chain) came from a study of T cell changes during pregnancy in multiple sclerosis. Some clones are missing from TCRdb's copy, which holds only in-frame ones; the method was immunoSEQ multiplex PCR. The sample includes fewer than 50,000 clones, about 91% of them seen just once. This CDR3 is 14 amino acids long. CDR1 and CDR2 from the germline V gene are MDHEN and SYDVKM. V trimming: 6 bases; J trimming: 3 bases; junction bases outside the gene matches: 6. This TCR was sampled from a female donor with multiple sclerosis, enrolled in a pregnancy study. This sequence joins TRBV28 and TRBJ2-7; 9 bases line up with TRBD1. The sequencing here drew on CD4+ T cells from peripheral blood mononuclear cells, taken in the third trimester of pregnancy. CDR3 in DNA: TGTGCCAGCAGCAGGGGACAGGGCTTCTACGAGCAGTACTTC. Protein sequence: CASSRGQGFYEQYF. The variable domain in full, completed from reference TRBV28 and TRBJ2-7, reads DVKVTQSSRYLVKRTGEKVFLECVQDMDHENMFWYRQDPGLGLRLIYFSYDVKMKEKGDIPEGYSVSREKKERFSLILESASTNQTSMYLCASSRGQGFYEQYFGPGTRLTVT.